A selection of T cell receptor beta chains follows, all from one sample in a study of blood T cell repertoires in COVID-19. Assay used: immunoSEQ multiplex PCR; TCRdb lists only in-frame clones, some missing. The table lists roughly 120,000 clones, around 76% of them singletons. The sample taken for sequencing was peripheral blood. Every receptor here comes from a woman of 80 years or more with acute or convalescent COVID-19. The CDR3 runs from the conserved cysteine through the conserved F or W. A D gene is named only where the DNA matches it firmly. Clone size, where shown, is once, few, many, or a class for clones that have expanded.

TRBJ2-5,TRBD1,TRBV5-5,.,CASSLTGGQETQYF,TGTGCCAGCAGCTTGACAGGGGGCCAAGAGACCCAGTACTTC
TRBJ2-1,.,TRBV14,.,CASSQASYNEQFF,TGTGCCAGCAGTCAGGCCAGCTACAATGAGCAGTTCTTC
TRBJ1-5,TRBD1,TRBV12-3/TRBV12-4,.,CASTRGQRQPQHF,TGTGCCAGTACCAGGGGGCAAAGACAGCCCCAGCATTTT
TRBJ1-4,.,TRBV18,.,CASSRGTELNEKLFF,TGTGCCAGCTCTCGAGGGACTGAGCTGAATGAAAAACTGTTTTTT
TRBJ1-1,.,TRBV3-1/TRBV3-2,.,CASSPDIRNTEAFF,TGTGCCAGCAGCCCCGACATAAGGAACACTGAAGCTTTCTTT
TRBJ2-7,TRBD2,TRBV28,.,CASSLVLAGREQYF,TGTGCCAGCAGTTTGGTACTAGCGGGTCGCGAGCAGTACTTC
TRBJ2-2,TRBD1,TRBV7-9,.,CASSPRGQGAHVGELFF,TGTGCCAGCAGCCCGAGAGGACAGGGGGCGCATGTCGGGGAGCTGTTTTTT
TRBJ2-5,.,TRBV29-1,.,CSVGSMETQYF,TGCAGCGTTGGGTCTATGGAGACCCAGTACTTC
TRBJ2-7,.,TRBV6-1,.,CASSELLGGGYEQYF,TGTGCCAGCAGTGAACTGCTGGGCGGAGGATACGAGCAGTACTTC
TRBJ1-5,TRBD1,TRBV27,.,CASSPLTGKGLNQPQHF,TGTGCCAGCAGTCCCTTGACAGGGAAGGGCCTCAATCAGCCCCAGCATTTT
TRBJ1-1,TRBD1,TRBV6-5,.,CASSTTGGDTEAFF,TGTGCCAGCAGCACGACAGGGGGGGACACTGAAGCTTTCTTT
TRBJ2-7,TRBD1,TRBV28,once,CASRSSGTAGYEQYF,TGTGCCAGCAGATCCTCCGGGACAGCCGGCTACGAGCAGTACTTC
TRBJ2-7,.,TRBV4-3,once,CASSQDRGLPYEQYF,TGCGCCAGCAGCCAAGATAGGGGTCTACCCTACGAGCAGTACTTC
TRBJ1-2,.,TRBV5-1,.,CASSLGTSGGYTF,TGCGCCAGCAGCTTGGGTACGAGCGGGGGCTACACCTTC
TRBJ2-3,.,TRBV7-9,.,CASSLVTNWVTDTQYF,TGTGCCAGCAGCTTAGTCACTAACTGGGTGACAGATACGCAGTATTTT
TRBJ1-1,.,TRBV10-3,few,CAIRAWTEQNTEAFF,TGTGCCATCAGAGCCTGGACAGAACAGAACACTGAAGCTTTCTTT
TRBJ1-2,TRBD1,TRBV9,.,CASSVAGTAYGYTF,TGTGCCAGCAGCGTAGCTGGGACAGCCTATGGCTACACCTTC
TRBJ2-1,.,TRBV7-3,.,CASSPFGAGAHNEQFF,TGTGCCAGCAGCCCCTTCGGGGCGGGGGCCCACAATGAGCAGTTCTTC
TRBJ2-1,TRBD1,TRBV25-1,.,CASSPSGTGVYNEQFF,TGTGCCAGCAGTCCATCCGGGACAGGGGTCTACAATGAGCAGTTCTTC
TRBJ2-5,TRBD2,TRBV6-5,.,CASSLGLAGEETQYF,TGTGCCAGCAGCTTGGGACTAGCGGGGGAAGAGACCCAGTACTTC
TRBJ2-1,TRBD2,TRBV7-6,.,CASSLGTSGRGEQFF,TGTGCCAGCAGCTTAGGGACTAGCGGGAGGGGTGAGCAGTTCTTC
TRBJ2-3,TRBD2,TRBV7-9,.,CAIIFSGRAKMADTQYF,TGTGCCATAATTTTTAGCGGGAGGGCCAAGATGGCAGATACGCAGTATTTT
TRBJ1-3,.,TRBV19,.,CASSLLPAASGNTIYF,TGTGCCAGTAGTCTACTCCCGGCGGCCTCTGGAAACACCATATATTTT
TRBJ1-1,.,TRBV12-3/TRBV12-4,.,CASSLVRVTEAFF,TGTGCCAGCAGTTTAGTCAGGGTCACTGAAGCTTTCTTT
TRBJ1-1,TRBD1,TRBV7-9,.,CASSLTGSTEAFF,TGTGCCAGCAGCTTGACAGGGTCGACTGAAGCTTTCTTT
TRBJ2-1,.,TRBV4-1,.,CASSRADPYNEQFF,TGCGCCAGCAGCCGAGCGGACCCCTACAATGAGCAGTTCTTC
TRBJ2-5,.,TRBV7-9,.,CASSLGGSETQYF,TGTGCCAGCAGCTTGGGGGGTTCGGAGACCCAGTACTTC
TRBJ2-7,.,TRBV21-1,once,CASSKSTSGCSYEQYF,TGTGCCAGCAGCAAATCCACTAGCGGGTGTTCCTACGAGCAGTACTTC
TRBJ2-7,.,TRBV5-1,.,CASSLSSGNSYEQYF,TGCGCCAGCAGCTTGAGTTCAGGTAACTCCTACGAGCAGTACTTC
TRBJ1-4,TRBD1,TRBV5-1,few,CASSFGQGGEKLFF,TGCGCCAGCAGCTTCGGGCAGGGGGGCGAAAAACTGTTTTTT
TRBJ2-2,.,TRBV5-1,.,CASSGAGNTGELFF,TGCGCCAGCTCAGGGGCGGGGAACACCGGGGAGCTGTTTTTT
TRBJ2-1,TRBD1,TRBV18,.,CASSPDRRIGQFF,TGTGCCAGCTCACCGGACAGGAGGATCGGGCAGTTCTTC
TRBJ2-1,TRBD1,TRBV28,.,CASSLPGGWEQFF,TGTGCCAGCAGTTTGCCAGGGGGCTGGGAGCAGTTCTTC
TRBJ2-3,.,TRBV5-1,.,CASSLQAGRADTQYF,TGCGCCAGCAGCTTACAGGCAGGACGGGCAGATACGCAGTATTTT
TRBJ2-3,.,TRBV4-1,.,CASSVAELGTDTQYF,TGCGCCAGCAGCGTAGCGGAACTGGGCACAGATACGCAGTATTTT
TRBJ2-1,TRBD2,TRBV7-2,.,CASSRIRTSGRAPYNEQFF,TGTGCCAGCAGCCGTATCAGGACTAGCGGGAGGGCCCCCTACAATGAGCAGTTCTTC
TRBJ1-2,.,TRBV4-1,few,CASSQDLTVSDGYTF,TGCGCCAGCAGCCAAGACCTGACAGTTTCCGATGGCTACACCTTC
TRBJ1-2,TRBD1,TRBV7-2,.,CASSPSGTGAYGYTF,TGTGCCAGCAGCCCCTCGGGGACAGGGGCCTATGGCTACACCTTC
TRBJ1-2,.,TRBV10-2,.,CASSATQGVNYGYTF,TGCGCCAGCAGTGCAACACAGGGTGTTAACTATGGCTACACCTTC
TRBJ1-2,.,TRBV28,.,CASSEGPNYGYTF,TGTGCCAGCTCTGAGGGCCCTAACTATGGCTACACCTTC
TRBJ1-3,.,TRBV21-1,.,CASSNPSSGNTIYF,TGTGCCAGCAGCAATCCGAGCTCTGGAAACACCATATATTTT
TRBJ2-7,.,TRBV18,.,CASSPPAGDWAREQYF,TGTGCCAGCTCACCACCGGCCGGGGATTGGGCTAGGGAGCAGTACTTC
TRBJ1-2,TRBD1,TRBV3-1/TRBV3-2,.,CASSQGGQGRGYTF,TGTGCCAGCAGCCAAGGCGGACAGGGGCGCGGCTACACCTTC
TRBJ2-1,.,TRBV10-1,few,CASSEPFGGGEQFF,TGCGCCAGCAGTGAGCCGTTTGGAGGAGGTGAGCAGTTCTTC
TRBJ2-1,.,TRBV19,many,CASTTLEPPTYNEQFF,TGTGCCAGTACCACACTAGAGCCTCCAACCTACAATGAGCAGTTCTTC
TRBJ2-3,.,TRBV4-3,.,CASSQDGGRDTQYF,TGCGCCAGCAGCCAAGATGGTGGGAGGGATACGCAGTATTTT
TRBJ2-2,TRBD2,TRBV6-1,.,CASSDAGTSGGEMAGELFF,TGTGCCAGCAGTGACGCCGGGACTAGCGGGGGGGAGATGGCCGGGGAGCTGTTTTTT